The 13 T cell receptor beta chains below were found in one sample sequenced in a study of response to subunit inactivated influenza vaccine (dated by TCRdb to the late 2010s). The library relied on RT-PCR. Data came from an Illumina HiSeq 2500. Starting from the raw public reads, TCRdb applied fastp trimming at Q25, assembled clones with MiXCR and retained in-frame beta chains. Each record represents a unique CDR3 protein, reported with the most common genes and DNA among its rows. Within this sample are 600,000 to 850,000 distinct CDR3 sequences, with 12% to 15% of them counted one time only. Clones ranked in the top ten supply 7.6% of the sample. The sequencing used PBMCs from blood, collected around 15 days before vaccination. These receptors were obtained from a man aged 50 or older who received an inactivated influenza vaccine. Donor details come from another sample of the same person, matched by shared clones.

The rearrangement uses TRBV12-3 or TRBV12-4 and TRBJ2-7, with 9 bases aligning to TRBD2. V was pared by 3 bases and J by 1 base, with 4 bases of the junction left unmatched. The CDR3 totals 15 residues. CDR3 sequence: CASSFSGRPSYEQYF. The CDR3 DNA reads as TGTGCCAGCAGTTTCAGCGGGAGGCCATCCTACGAGCAGTACTTC.

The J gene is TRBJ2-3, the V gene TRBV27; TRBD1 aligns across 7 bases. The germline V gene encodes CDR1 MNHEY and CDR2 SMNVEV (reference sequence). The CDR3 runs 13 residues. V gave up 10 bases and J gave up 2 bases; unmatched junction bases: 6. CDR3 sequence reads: CANPTGYTDTQYF. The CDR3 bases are TGTGCCAATCCGACAGGGTACACAGATACGCAGTATTTT.

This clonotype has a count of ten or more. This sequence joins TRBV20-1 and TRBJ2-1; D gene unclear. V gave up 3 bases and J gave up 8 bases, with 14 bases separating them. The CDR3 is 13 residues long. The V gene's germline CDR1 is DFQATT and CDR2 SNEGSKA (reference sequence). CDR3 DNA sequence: TGCAGTGCTAGTCAGACGGTCCAGGATGAGCAGTTCTTC. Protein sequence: CSASQTVQDEQFF.

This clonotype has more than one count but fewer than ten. DNA of the CDR3: TGTGCCAGCAGTGAGACAGGGTTCTATGGCTACACCTTC. As protein: CASSETGFYGYTF. The chain links TRBV6-4 to TRBJ1-2; TRBD1 agrees at 7 bases. Per the germline V gene, CDR1 is MRHNA and CDR2 is SNTAGT. The CDR3 has 13 residues. The V segment lost 3 bases and the J segment 4 bases; nucleotides outside the gene matches: 2.

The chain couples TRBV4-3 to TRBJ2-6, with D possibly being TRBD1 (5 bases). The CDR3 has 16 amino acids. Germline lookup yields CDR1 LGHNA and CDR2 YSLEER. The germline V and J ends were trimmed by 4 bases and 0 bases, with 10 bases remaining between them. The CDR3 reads CASSPDTYSGANVLTF. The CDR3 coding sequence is TGCGCCAGCAGCCCGGACACTTACTCTGGGGCCAACGTCCTGACTTTC.

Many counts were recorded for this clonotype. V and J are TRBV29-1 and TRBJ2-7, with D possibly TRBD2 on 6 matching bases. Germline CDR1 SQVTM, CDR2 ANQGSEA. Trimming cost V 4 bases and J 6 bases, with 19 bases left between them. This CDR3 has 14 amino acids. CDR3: CSVVRAQGSGEQYF. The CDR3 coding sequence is TGCAGCGTTGTAAGGGCGCAGGGTAGCGGCGAGCAGTACTTC.

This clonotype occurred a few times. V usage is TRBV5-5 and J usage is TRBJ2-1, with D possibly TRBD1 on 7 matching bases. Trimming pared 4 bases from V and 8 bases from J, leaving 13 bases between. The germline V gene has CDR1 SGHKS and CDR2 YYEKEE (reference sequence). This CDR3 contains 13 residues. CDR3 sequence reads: CASSGGTVDEQFF. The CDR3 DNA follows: TGTGCCAGCAGCGGGGGGACAGTGGATGAGCAGTTCTTC. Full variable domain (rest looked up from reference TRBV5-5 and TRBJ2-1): DAGVTQSPTHLIKTRGQQVTLRCSPISGHKSVSWYQQVLGQGPQFIFQYYEKEERGRGNFPDRFSARQFPNYSSELNVNALLLGDSALYLCASSGGTVDEQFFGPGTRLTVL.

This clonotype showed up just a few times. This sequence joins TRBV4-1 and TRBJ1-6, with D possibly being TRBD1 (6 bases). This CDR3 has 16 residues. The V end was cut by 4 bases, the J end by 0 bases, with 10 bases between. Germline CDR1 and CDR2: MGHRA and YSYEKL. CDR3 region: CASSLDRSSYNSPLHF. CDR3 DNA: TGCGCCAGCAGCCTAGACAGGAGCTCCTATAATTCACCCCTCCACTTT.

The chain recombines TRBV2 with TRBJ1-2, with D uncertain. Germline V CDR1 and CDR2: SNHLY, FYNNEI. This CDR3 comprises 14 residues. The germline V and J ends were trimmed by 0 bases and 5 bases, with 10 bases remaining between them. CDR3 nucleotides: TGTGCCAGCAGTGAAGCGGGGTCATGGTATGGCTACACCTTC. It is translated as CASSEAGSWYGYTF.

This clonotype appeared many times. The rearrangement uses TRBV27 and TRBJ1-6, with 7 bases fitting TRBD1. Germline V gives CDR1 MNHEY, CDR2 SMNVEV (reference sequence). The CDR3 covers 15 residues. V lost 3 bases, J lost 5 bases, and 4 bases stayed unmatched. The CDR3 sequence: CASSLGQGDNSPLHF. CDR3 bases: TGTGCCAGCAGTTTGGGCCAGGGGGATAATTCACCCCTCCACTTT.

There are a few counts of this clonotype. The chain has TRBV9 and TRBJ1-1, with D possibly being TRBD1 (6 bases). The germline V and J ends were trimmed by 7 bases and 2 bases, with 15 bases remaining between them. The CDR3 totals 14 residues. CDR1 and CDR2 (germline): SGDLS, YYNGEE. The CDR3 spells CASSRGGANTEAFF. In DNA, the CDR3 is TGTGCCAGCTCACGGGGGGGGGCTAACACTGAAGCTTTCTTT.

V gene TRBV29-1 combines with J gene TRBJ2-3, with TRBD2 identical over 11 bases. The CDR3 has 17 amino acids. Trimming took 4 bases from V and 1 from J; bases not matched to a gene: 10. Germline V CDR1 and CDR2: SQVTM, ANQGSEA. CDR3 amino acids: CSVVRLAGRAGTDTQYF. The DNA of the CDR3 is TGCAGCGTTGTCCGACTAGCGGGGAGGGCCGGCACAGATACGCAGTATTTT.

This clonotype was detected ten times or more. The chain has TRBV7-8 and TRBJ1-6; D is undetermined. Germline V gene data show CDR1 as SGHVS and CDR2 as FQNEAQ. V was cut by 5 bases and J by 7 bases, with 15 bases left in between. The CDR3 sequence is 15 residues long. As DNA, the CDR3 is TGTGCCAGCAGCCCGCGGACGGTTGGGAATTCACCCCTCCACTTT. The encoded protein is CASSPRTVGNSPLHF.